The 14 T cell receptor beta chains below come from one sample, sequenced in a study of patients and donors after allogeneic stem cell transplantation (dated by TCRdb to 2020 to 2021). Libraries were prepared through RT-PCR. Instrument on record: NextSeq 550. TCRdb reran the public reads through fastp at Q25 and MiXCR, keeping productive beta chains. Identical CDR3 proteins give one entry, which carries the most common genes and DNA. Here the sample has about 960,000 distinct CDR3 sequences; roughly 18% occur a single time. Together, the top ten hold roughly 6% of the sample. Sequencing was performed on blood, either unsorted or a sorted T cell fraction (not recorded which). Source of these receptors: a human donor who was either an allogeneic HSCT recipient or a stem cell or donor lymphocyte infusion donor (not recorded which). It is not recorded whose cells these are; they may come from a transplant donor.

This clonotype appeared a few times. The CDR3: CASSFRPTNTETQYF. The CDR3, as DNA: TGTGCCAGCAGTTTCCGCCCTACCAACACGGAGACCCAGTACTTC. The V call is TRBV27, the J call TRBJ2-5; D remains unclear. Germline assignment: CDR1 MNHEY and CDR2 SMNVEV (reference sequence). This CDR3 is built from 15 residues. The ends were cut back, 3 bases at V and 5 bases at J, with 16 bases in the middle.

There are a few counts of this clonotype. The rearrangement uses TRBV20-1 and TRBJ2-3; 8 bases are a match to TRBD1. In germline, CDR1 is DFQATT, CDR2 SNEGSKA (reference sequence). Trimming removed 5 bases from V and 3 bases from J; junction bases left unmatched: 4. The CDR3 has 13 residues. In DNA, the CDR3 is TGCAGTGCTCACCGACAGGGGACAGATACGCAGTATTTT. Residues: CSAHRQGTDTQYF.

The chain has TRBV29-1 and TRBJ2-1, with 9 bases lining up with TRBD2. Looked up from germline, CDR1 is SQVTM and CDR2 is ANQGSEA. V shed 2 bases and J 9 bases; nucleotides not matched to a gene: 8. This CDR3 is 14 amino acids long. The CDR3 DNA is TGCAGCGTTGAACTAGCGGGGCCTCCGAGTGAGCAGTTCTTC. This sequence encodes CSVELAGPPSEQFF.

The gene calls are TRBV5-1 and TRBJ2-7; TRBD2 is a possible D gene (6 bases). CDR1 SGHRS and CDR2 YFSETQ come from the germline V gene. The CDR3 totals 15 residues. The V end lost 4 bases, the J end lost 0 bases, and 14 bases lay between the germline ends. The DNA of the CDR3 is TGCGCCAGCAGCCGCGGGGTGGGACCCTCCTACGAGCAGTACTTC. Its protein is CASSRGVGPSYEQYF.

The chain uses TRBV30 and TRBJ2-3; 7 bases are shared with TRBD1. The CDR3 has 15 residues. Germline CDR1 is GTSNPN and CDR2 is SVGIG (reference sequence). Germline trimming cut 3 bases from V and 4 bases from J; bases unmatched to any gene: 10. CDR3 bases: TGTGCCTGGAGCGATGCCGGGACAGAAGCAGATACGCAGTATTTT. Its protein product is CAWSDAGTEADTQYF.

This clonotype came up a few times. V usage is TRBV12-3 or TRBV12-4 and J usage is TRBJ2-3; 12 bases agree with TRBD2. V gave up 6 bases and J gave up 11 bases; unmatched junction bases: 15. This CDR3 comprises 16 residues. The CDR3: CASRLGLAGWVRGQYF. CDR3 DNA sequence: TGTGCCAGCAGACTCGGACTAGCGGGGTGGGTGCGGGGGCAGTATTTT.

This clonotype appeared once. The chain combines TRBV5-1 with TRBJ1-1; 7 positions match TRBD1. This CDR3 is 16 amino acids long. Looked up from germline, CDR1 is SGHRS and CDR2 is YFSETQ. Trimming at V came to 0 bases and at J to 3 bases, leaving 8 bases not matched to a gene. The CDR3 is CASSLERQGGDTEAFF. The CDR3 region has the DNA TGCGCCAGCAGCTTGGAACGACAGGGAGGGGACACTGAAGCTTTCTTT.

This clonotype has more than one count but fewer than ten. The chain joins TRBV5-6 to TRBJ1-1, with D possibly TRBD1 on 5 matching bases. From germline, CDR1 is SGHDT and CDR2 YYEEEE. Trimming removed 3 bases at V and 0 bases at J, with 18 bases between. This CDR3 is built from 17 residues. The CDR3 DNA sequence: TGTGCCAGCAGCTCCCCAGGGCGGGGATTCATGAACACTGAAGCTTTCTTT. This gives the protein CASSSPGRGFMNTEAFF.

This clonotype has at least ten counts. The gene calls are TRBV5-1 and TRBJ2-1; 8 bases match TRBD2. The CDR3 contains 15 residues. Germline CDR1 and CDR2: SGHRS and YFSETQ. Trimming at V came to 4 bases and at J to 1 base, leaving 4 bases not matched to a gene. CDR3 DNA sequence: TGCGCCAGCAGCGCTAGCGGGCAATCCTACAATGAGCAGTTCTTC. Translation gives CASSASGQSYNEQFF.

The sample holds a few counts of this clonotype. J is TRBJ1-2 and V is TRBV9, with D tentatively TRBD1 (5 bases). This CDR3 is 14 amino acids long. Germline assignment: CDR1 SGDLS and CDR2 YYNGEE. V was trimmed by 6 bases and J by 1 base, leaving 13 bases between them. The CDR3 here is CASNRGPNNYGYTF. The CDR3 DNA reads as TGTGCCAGCAATCGGGGACCGAATAACTATGGCTACACCTTC. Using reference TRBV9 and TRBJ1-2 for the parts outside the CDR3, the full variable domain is DSGVTQTPKHLITATGQRVTLRCSPRSGDLSVYWYQQSLDQGLQFLIQYYNGEERAKGNILERFSAQQFPDLHSELNLSSLELGDSALYFCASNRGPNNYGYTFGSGTRLTVV.

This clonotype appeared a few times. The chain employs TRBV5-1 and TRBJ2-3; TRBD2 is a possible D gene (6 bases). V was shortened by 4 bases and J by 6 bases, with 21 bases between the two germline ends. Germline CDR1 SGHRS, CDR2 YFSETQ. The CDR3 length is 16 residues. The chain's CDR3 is CASSPGDGVFWDTQYF. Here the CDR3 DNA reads TGCGCCAGCAGCCCGGGGGATGGCGTTTTCTGGGATACGCAGTATTTT.

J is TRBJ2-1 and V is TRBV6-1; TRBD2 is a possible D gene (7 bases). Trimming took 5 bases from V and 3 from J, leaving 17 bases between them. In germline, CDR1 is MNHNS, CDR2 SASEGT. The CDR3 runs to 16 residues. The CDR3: CASSTRGAAHYNEQFF. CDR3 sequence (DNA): TGTGCCAGCAGTACCCGGGGGGCGGCGCACTACAATGAGCAGTTCTTC.

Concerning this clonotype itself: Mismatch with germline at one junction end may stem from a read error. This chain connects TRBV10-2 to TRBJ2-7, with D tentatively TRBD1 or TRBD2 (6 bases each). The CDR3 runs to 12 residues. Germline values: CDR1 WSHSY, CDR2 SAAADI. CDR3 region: CASSESRGAGHF. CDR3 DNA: TGCGCCAGCAGTGAGTCGAGGGGGGCTGGCCACTTC.

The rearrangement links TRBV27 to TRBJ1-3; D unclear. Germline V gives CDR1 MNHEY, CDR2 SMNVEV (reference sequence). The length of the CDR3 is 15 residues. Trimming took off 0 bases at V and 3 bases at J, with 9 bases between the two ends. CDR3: CASSLSGFFGNTIYF. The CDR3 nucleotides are TGTGCCAGCAGTTTATCGGGGTTCTTTGGAAACACCATATATTTT.